This paragraph covers one T cell receptor beta chain sequence. What it binds is unknown. The V gene end was trimmed by 4 bases and the J gene end by 6 bases; junction bases not matched to a gene: 4. The germline gives CDR1 MNHNS, CDR2 SASEGT. The CDR3 loop spans 13 amino acids. The data belong to a study of response to subunit inactivated influenza vaccine. Findings and caveats of the study: There was a suggestion from the authors that each seasonal influenza vaccination recruits few new T cells.

TCRdb reprocessed the RT-PCR reads with MiXCR, giving one entry per CDR3 protein. The sample includes under 750,000 distinct CDR3 sequences, 12% of them seen just once. Source: PBMCs from blood, taken on the day of vaccination. This sequence originates from a man in his fifties who received an inactivated influenza vaccine. The V call is TRBV6-1, the J call TRBJ2-3; the match to TRBD2 covers 7 bases. CDR3 sequence: CASSVSGRDTQYF. The CDR3 DNA sequence: TGTGCCAGCAGTGTTTCCGGGAGGGATACGCAGTATTTT.